This passage covers 17 T cell receptor beta chains from one sample sequenced in a study of graft-versus-host responses after intestinal transplantation. The assay was immunoSEQ multiplex PCR, and TCRdb's table has in-frame clones only and misses some. This table holds around 50,000 clones, about 87% found once. Sequenced material: PBMCs, taken 26 days after transplant. All receptors derive from a human patient who received an intestinal transplant, so some T cells may come from the graft donor.

The chain combines TRBV7-9 with TRBJ2-3, with 7 bases aligning to TRBD2. CDR1 and CDR2 (germline): SEHNR, FQNEAQ (reference sequence). The V gene end was trimmed by 4 bases and the J gene end by 4 bases; junction bases not matched to a gene: 14. CDR3 length: 17 amino acids. CDR3 residues: CASSWLESGGYADTQYF. The DNA of the CDR3 is TGTGCCAGCAGCTGGTTGGAGTCGGGGGGATACGCAGATACGCAGTATTTT.

This chain connects TRBV19 to TRBJ2-3; 7 bases map to TRBD2. V gave up 5 bases and J gave up 6 bases; unmatched junction bases: 11. This CDR3 comprises 15 residues. Germline V lookup: CDR1 LNHDA, CDR2 SQIVND (reference sequence). The CDR3 is CASSLTSAVEDTQYF. For the CDR3, the DNA is TGTGCCAGTAGTTTAACTAGCGCGGTCGAGGATACGCAGTATTTT.

This chain joins TRBV9 and TRBJ2-1; 9 bases are shared with TRBD2. The length of the CDR3 is 17 residues. CDR1 SGDLS and CDR2 YYNGEE come from the germline V gene. Unmatched junction bases numbered 8, after V lost 3 bases and J lost 1 base. DNA for the CDR3: TGTGCCAGCAGCGAGGGGACTAGCCTAGCTTCCTACAATGAGCAGTTCTTC. It encodes CASSEGTSLASYNEQFF.

This clone was seen once. This chain connects TRBV9 to TRBJ2-1; 8 bases are shared with TRBD1. The germline V gene has CDR1 SGDLS and CDR2 YYNGEE. The CDR3 is 16 residues long. Trimming cost V 4 bases and J 4 bases; bases outside gene matches: 10. The CDR3 is CASSLRTGSGYNEQFF. The CDR3 region has the DNA TGTGCCAGCAGCCTTCGGACAGGGTCAGGGTACAATGAGCAGTTCTTC.

The rearrangement uses TRBV16 and TRBJ1-6, with no clear D. The CDR3 runs 14 residues. Germline V gene lookup returns CDR1 KGHSY and CDR2 FQNENV. V was trimmed by 0 bases and J by 10 bases, leaving 10 bases between them. The CDR3 is CASSQSSLTSPLHF. CDR3 nucleotide sequence: TGTGCCAGCAGCCAATCGTCTCTAACCTCACCCCTCCACTTT.

The chain recombines TRBV5-1 with TRBJ2-7; D perhaps matches TRBD1 (5 bases). This CDR3 contains 14 residues. Trimming cost V 2 bases and J 6 bases, with 15 bases left between them. Germline V gives CDR1 SGHRS, CDR2 YFSETQ. The CDR3 DNA sequence: TGCGCCAGCAGCTTCTCAGGGTCGCCTGGCGAGCAGTACGTC. Its translation is CASSFSGSPGEQYV.

The V gene is TRBV11-2, the J gene TRBJ1-2; D gene uncertain. V was shortened by 1 base and J by 0 bases, with 12 bases between the two germline ends. Looked up from germline, CDR1 is SGHAT and CDR2 is FQNNGV. CDR3 length: 16 residues. For the CDR3, the DNA is TGTGCCAGCAGCTTAGGCGGGTCCTTTACTAACTATGGCTACACCTTC. As protein: CASSLGGSFTNYGYTF.

The chain recombines TRBV6-1 with TRBJ2-1; 8 bases fit TRBD2. Germline trimming cut 6 bases from V and 2 bases from J; bases unmatched to any gene: 6. Germline V gene lookup returns CDR1 MNHNS and CDR2 SASEGT. The CDR3 has 15 residues. The CDR3 spells CASRLPGGAYNEQFF. The CDR3 nucleotides read TGTGCCAGCAGGCTCCCCGGGGGGGCCTACAATGAGCAGTTCTTC.

The chain employs TRBV5-1 and TRBJ1-5; D is perhaps TRBD1 (6 bases). Trimming pared 3 bases from V and 7 bases from J, leaving 17 bases between. The germline CDR1 and CDR2 sequences are SGHRS and YFSETQ. The CDR3 is 15 residues long. The CDR3 DNA follows: TGCGCCAGCAGCTCGCTCGGACAGCTCGGGCAGCCCCAGCATTTT. Amino acid sequence: CASSSLGQLGQPQHF. Looking up the rest from reference TRBV5-1 and TRBJ1-5 gives the full variable domain: KAGVTQTPRYLIKTRGQQVTLSCSPISGHRSVSWYQQTPGQGLQFLFEYFSETQRNKGNFPGRFSGRQFSNSRSEMNVSTLELGDSALYLCASSSLGQLGQPQHFGDGTRLSIL.

The genes are TRBV6-6 and TRBJ2-5, with TRBD2 matching 15 bases. Looked up from germline, CDR1 is MNHNY and CDR2 is SVGAGI (reference sequence). The CDR3 length is 14 residues. With 6 bases clipped from V and 4 bases from J, the junction kept 0 bases outside the gene matches. For the CDR3, the DNA is TGTGCCAGCAGGGGACTAGCGGGGGGAGAGACCCAGTACTTC. Its translation is CASRGLAGGETQYF.

The CDR3 loop reads CASSATGKGNTEAFF. The CDR3 coding sequence is TGTGCCAGCTCAGCGACAGGGAAGGGGAACACTGAAGCTTTCTTT. J is TRBJ1-1 and V is TRBV18; 7 bases line up with TRBD1. This CDR3 spans 15 amino acids. The J segment lost 1 base and the V segment lost 5 bases, leaving 7 bases of the junction unmatched. CDR1 KGHSH and CDR2 LQKENI come from the germline V gene.

The CDR3 loop is CASSLVSEQQDQPQHF. The CDR3 DNA reads as TGTGCCAGCAGCTTGGTGTCCGAACAGCAGGATCAGCCCCAGCATTTT. The rearrangement links TRBV5-7 to TRBJ1-5; the D is unclear. TRBV5-7 falls under the ORF class, with uncertain function. Trimming stripped 0 bases from V and 5 bases from J, with 15 bases between. The CDR3 is 16 residues long.

The chain employs TRBV28 and TRBJ2-3; possibly TRBD2 for D (5 bases). Germline V CDR1 and CDR2: MDHEN, SYDVKM. Trimming pared 5 bases from V and 3 bases from J, leaving 15 bases between. CDR3 length: 15 amino acids. CDR3 DNA: TGTGCCAGCAGTCCAGGTTTGAGGGCGACAGATACGCAGTATTTT. Encoded protein: CASSPGLRATDTQYF.

Only one count was recorded for this clone. This chain connects TRBV7-3 to TRBJ1-1; possible D gene TRBD1, 5 bases. This CDR3 has 14 amino acids. Germline V lookup: CDR1 SGHTA, CDR2 FQGTGA. V lost 5 bases to trimming and J lost 3 bases, with 13 bases between them. CDR3: CASSLKPGDTEAFF. Here the CDR3 DNA reads TGTGCCAGCAGCCTAAAGCCGGGGGACACTGAAGCTTTCTTT.

The genes are TRBV6-1 and TRBJ2-3; maybe TRBD2 (6 bases). Trimming removed 1 base at V and 6 bases at J, with 14 bases between. Germline CDR1 reads MNHNS; CDR2 reads SASEGT. This CDR3 spans 15 amino acids. The DNA for the CDR3 is TGTGCCAGCAGTGAAGGGCCCAGGGCGGGGGATACGCAGTATTTT. Protein product: CASSEGPRAGDTQYF.

The chain joins TRBV7-9 to TRBJ1-5; TRBD1 aligns across 9 bases. Germline V gene sequence: CDR1 SEHNR, CDR2 FQNEAQ (reference sequence). V was clipped by 5 bases and J by 4 bases; unmatched bases: 9. This CDR3 comprises 16 residues. The CDR3 protein is CASSPQGAIGNQPQHF. DNA of the CDR3: TGTGCCAGCAGCCCACAGGGGGCGATCGGGAATCAGCCCCAGCATTTT.

This chain links TRBV4-1 with TRBJ1-1; maybe TRBD1 (5 bases). CDR3 length: 16 amino acids. From germline, CDR1 is MGHRA and CDR2 YSYEKL. V lost 4 bases, J lost 0 bases, and 15 bases lay in between. The CDR3 coding sequence is TGCGCCAGCAGCCCAGGGTGGGTTTCAATGAACACTGAAGCTTTCTTT. This encodes CASSPGWVSMNTEAFF.